This T cell receptor (beta chain) stems from a study of vaccination and CD4 T cells after COVID-19. Across the study: Researchers treated cells with overlapping spike peptides taken from SARS-CoV-2, HCoV-NL63, HCoV-OC43 and HCoV-229E.

The sample's treatment: roughly 10-day PBMC culture with coronavirus spike peptide pools or control peptides (ViraFEST assay). CD4+ T cells that had been cultured provided DNA sequenced with the Oncomine TCR Beta short-read assay. Via MiXCR, TCRdb re-called the PCR reads, giving one row per CDR3 protein. This table has 15,000 to 20,000 distinct CDR3 sequences, roughly half appearing once. The V segment lost 5 bases and the J segment 4 bases; nucleotides outside the gene matches: 8. CDR1 SEHNR and CDR2 FQNEAQ come from the germline V gene (reference sequence). The CDR3 is made up of 16 amino acids. As regards this clonotype: The antigen is undetermined.

This sequence was found in a human donor who had recovered from COVID-19. The chain is built from TRBV7-9 and TRBJ2-1; 10 nucleotides match TRBD2. What was sequenced was CD4+ T cells from blood, cultured in vitro. The DNA of the CDR3 is TGTGCCAGCAGCCTTCTAGCGGGGGCGGCTTACAATGAGCAGTTCTTC. Its protein product is CASSLLAGAAYNEQFF.